The next 18 T cell receptor beta chains were all read from a single sample in a study of T cell changes during pregnancy in multiple sclerosis. The repertoire was sequenced with immunoSEQ multiplex PCR; TCRdb's copy has only in-frame clones and lacks some. The top ten hold about 0.41% of the sample, which has roughly 49,000 clones, about 90% seen once. Sequenced here: CD4+ T cells from peripheral blood mononuclear cells, sampled in the second trimester of pregnancy. The receptors originated from a female donor in good health, enrolled as a control in a pregnancy study.

The rearrangement uses TRBV5-5 and TRBJ1-2, with 9 bases matching TRBD1. Germline V gene lookup returns CDR1 SGHKS and CDR2 YYEKEE (reference sequence). This CDR3 spans 15 amino acids. The V and J ends lost 2 bases and 3 bases, in that order; junction bases with no gene match: 5. The chain's CDR3 is CASSLGDRDHYGYTF. DNA for the CDR3: TGTGCCAGCAGCTTAGGGGACAGGGATCACTATGGCTACACCTTC.

The chain carries TRBV4-3 and TRBJ2-1; 10 nucleotides agree with TRBD2. V lost 0 bases, J lost 3 bases, and 5 bases stayed unmatched. The V gene's germline CDR1 is LGHNA and CDR2 YSLEER. This CDR3 has 17 residues. The CDR3 loop reads CASSQDVLAGGYNEQFF. In DNA form, the CDR3 reads TGCGCCAGCAGCCAAGATGTGTTAGCGGGGGGCTACAATGAGCAGTTCTTC.

The chain links TRBV4-3 to TRBJ2-1, with 10 bases fitting TRBD2. Germline loops: CDR1 LGHNA, CDR2 YSLEER. The CDR3 contains 16 residues. J gave up 2 bases and V 4 bases, and 5 bases lay outside the gene matches. This CDR3 reads CASSRTAGGPYNEQFF. The CDR3 bases are TGCGCCAGCAGCCGAACAGCGGGGGGGCCCTACAATGAGCAGTTCTTC.

The table lists this clone with a count of one. The chain recombines TRBV30 with TRBJ1-6; D might be TRBD1 (5 bases). V lost 4 bases and J 7 bases, leaving 14 bases between the germline ends. Per germline, CDR1 GTSNPN and CDR2 SVGIG (reference sequence). The CDR3 extends over 14 amino acids. The CDR3 region is CAWTFGGGNSPLHF. DNA of the CDR3: TGTGCCTGGACCTTCGGGGGGGGGAATTCACCCCTCCACTTT.

The J gene is TRBJ2-1, the V gene TRBV2; 13 bases fit TRBD2. With 11 bases clipped from V and 7 bases from J, the junction kept 5 bases outside the gene matches. The germline V gene encodes CDR1 SNHLY and CDR2 FYNNEI. The CDR3 contains 13 residues. DNA of the CDR3: TGTGCCGGAACGGGACTAGCGGGGAATGAGCAGTTCTTC. It translates to CAGTGLAGNEQFF.

The CDR3 sequence is CASSPPRGKGLETQYF. CDR3 DNA sequence: TGTGCCAGCAGCCCCCCCAGGGGAAAGGGCCTAGAGACCCAGTACTTC. The V and J genes are TRBV5-4 and TRBJ2-5, with D perhaps matching TRBD1 (6 bases). This CDR3 spans 16 amino acids. Trimming removed 4 bases at V and 4 bases at J, with 20 bases between. The germline CDR1 and CDR2 sequences are SGHNT and YYREEE (reference sequence).

The V and J genes are TRBV27 and TRBJ2-3, with 13 positions matching TRBD2. This CDR3 contains 15 residues. V shed 5 bases and J 7 bases; nucleotides not matched to a gene: 6. Germline V CDR1 and CDR2: MNHEY, SMNVEV (reference sequence). CDR3 nucleotides: TGTGCCAGCAGTACACGACTAGCGGGGGGATATACGCAGTATTTT. The encoded protein is CASSTRLAGGYTQYF.

The chain uses TRBV5-4 and TRBJ2-7; 11 bases match TRBD2. This CDR3 comprises 15 residues. Trimming removed 3 bases from V and 3 bases from J; junction bases left unmatched: 5. Per germline, CDR1 SGHNT and CDR2 YYREEE (reference sequence). The CDR3 bases are TGTGCCAGCAGCTCCGGGACTAGCGGATACTACGAGCAGTACTTC. Translating it yields CASSSGTSGYYEQYF.

This clone was seen a single time. As DNA, the CDR3 is TGTGCCAGCAGTGCCTCAGATGGAGCGAGAGATATTGGAAAACTGTTTTTT. Its protein product is CASSASDGARDIGKLFF. The chain couples TRBV6-1 to TRBJ1-4; D gene ambiguous. The germline V and J ends were trimmed by 4 bases and 10 bases, with 25 bases remaining between them. The V gene's germline CDR1 is MNHNS and CDR2 SASEGT. CDR3 length equals 17 residues.

The chain is built from TRBV16 and TRBJ1-2; D is possibly TRBD1 (5 bases). Germline V gives CDR1 KGHSY, CDR2 FQNENV. The CDR3 has 14 amino acids. V was pared by 2 bases and J by 4 bases, with 11 bases between. The CDR3 region is CASSQRPGGYGYTF. In DNA, the CDR3 is TGTGCCAGCAGCCAACGTCCGGGGGGCTATGGCTACACCTTC. The full variable domain, in which reference TRBV16 and TRBJ1-2 provide the parts outside the CDR3, is GEEVAQTPKHLVRGEGQKAKLYCAPIKGHSYVFWYQQVLKNEFKFLISFQNENVFDETGMPKERFSAKCLPNSPCSLEIQATKLEDSAVYFCASSQRPGGYGYTFGSGTRLTVV.

This sequence joins TRBV15 and TRBJ1-2; possible D gene TRBD1, 6 bases. The CDR3 covers 12 residues. The germline gives CDR1 LNHNV, CDR2 YYDKDF (reference sequence). V was shortened by 4 bases and J by 6 bases, with 9 bases between the two germline ends. In nucleotides, the CDR3 is TGTGCCACCAGCAACCGGGACAATGGCTACACCTTC. Translated: CATSNRDNGYTF.

The rearrangement links TRBV7-8 to TRBJ2-3, with D possibly TRBD2 on 7 matching bases. The V gene lost 1 base and the J gene lost 2 bases, with 13 bases spanning the gap. The CDR3 covers 16 residues. Germline V gene lookup returns CDR1 SGHVS and CDR2 FQNEAQ. The CDR3 DNA follows: TGTGCCAGCAGCTTAGTCTCGGGGGGCCCCACAGATACGCAGTATTTT. Translation: CASSLVSGGPTDTQYF.

This chain connects TRBV7-2 to TRBJ2-7, with TRBD1 as a possible D gene (5 bases). V shed 3 bases and J shed 4 bases, with 7 bases lying between them. Germline lookup yields CDR1 SGHTA and CDR2 FQGNSA. The CDR3 has 12 amino acids. This chain's CDR3 is CASSFDRYEQYF. The CDR3 nucleotides read TGTGCCAGCAGCTTCGACAGATACGAGCAGTACTTC. Full variable domain (remainder filled in from reference TRBV7-2 and TRBJ2-7): GAGVSQSPSNKVTEKGKDVELRCDPISGHTALYWYRQSLGQGLEFLIYFQGNSAPDKSGLPSDRFSAERTGGSVSTLTIQRTQQEDSAVYLCASSFDRYEQYFGPGTRLTVT.

This chain connects TRBV7-9 to TRBJ2-2; 9 nucleotides line up with TRBD1. The germline V gene encodes CDR1 SEHNR and CDR2 FQNEAQ (reference sequence). The junction had 5 bases not matched to a gene; V was cut back by 6 bases and J by 3 bases. The CDR3 contains 15 residues. This CDR3 is CASRAGTGHTGELFF. CDR3 sequence (DNA): TGTGCCAGCAGGGCCGGGACAGGGCACACCGGGGAGCTGTTTTTT.

The CDR3 loop reads CASGGDRGRPQHF. CDR3 DNA sequence: TGTGCCAGCGGCGGGGACAGGGGACGGCCCCAGCATTTT. J is TRBJ1-5 and V is TRBV7-8; 10 bases align to TRBD1. V lost 8 bases, J lost 9 bases, and 7 bases stayed unmatched. CDR3 length: 13 residues. CDR1 is SGHVS and CDR2 is FQNEAQ in the germline V gene.

The V call is TRBV4-1, the J call TRBJ2-5, with D possibly being TRBD1 (5 bases). Trimming took 2 bases from V and 5 from J, leaving 9 bases between them. The germline V gene encodes CDR1 MGHRA and CDR2 YSYEKL. The CDR3 covers 13 residues. The CDR3 protein is CASSQPGSETQYF. In DNA form, the CDR3 reads TGCGCCAGCAGCCAACCAGGGTCCGAGACCCAGTACTTC.

J is TRBJ2-3 and V is TRBV10-3, with 7 bases lining up with TRBD2. The germline CDR1 and CDR2 sequences are ENHRY and SYGVKD. The CDR3 runs 16 residues. V lost 4 bases to trimming and J lost 2 bases; unmatched junction nucleotides: 9. The CDR3 protein is CAISGPTSQATDTQYF. The CDR3 region has the DNA TGTGCCATCAGTGGTCCGACTAGCCAGGCCACAGATACGCAGTATTTT.

This clone has just one count. This rearrangement joins TRBV7-2 to TRBJ2-3; a weak D match, TRBD2 (5 bases). The germline V gene has CDR1 SGHTA and CDR2 FQGNSA. The CDR3 extends over 11 amino acids. Trimming stripped 3 bases from V and 11 bases from J, with 9 bases between. The DNA for the CDR3 is TGTGCCAGCAGCTTTGGACTGCTGCAGTATTTT. This translates into CASSFGLLQYF.